These T cell receptor beta chains were read from a single sample in a study of cytomegalovirus exposure and HLA in healthy donors. Clones were read by immunoSEQ multiplex PCR, and TCRdb kept only the in-frame ones, dropping some. The sample contains some 150,000 clones, roughly 85% of which appear only once. The sample comprised PBMCs. The receptors originated from a woman in her 30s in good health and CMV-seronegative. Both conserved end residues are part of each CDR3. A D gene is named only where the DNA matches it firmly. Clone size appears in some rows only: once, few, many, or a class for an expanded clone.

size	V	J	D	DNA	CDR3
-	TRBV15	TRBJ2-2	-	TGTGCCACCGCGGGGGCGGCGGGCACCGGGGAGCTGTTTTTT	CATAGAAGTGELFF
-	TRBV9	TRBJ1-5	TRBD1	TGTGCTTCGGGACAGGGGTACAATCAGCCCCAGCATTTT	CASGQGYNQPQHF
-	TRBV7-2	TRBJ1-4	TRBD1	TGTGCCAGCAGCTTAGCCCCCGACAGGGGTACTAATGAAAAACTGTTTTTT	CASSLAPDRGTNEKLFF
-	TRBV30	TRBJ1-1	TRBD1	TGTGCCTGGAGCCGGACAGGGGGGAGGACTGAAGCTTTCTTT	CAWSRTGGRTEAFF
-	TRBV29-1	TRBJ1-1	-	TGCAGCGTTGAAGGGACTGGGTGGGGCACTGAAGCTTTCTTT	CSVEGTGWGTEAFF
-	TRBV27	TRBJ2-4	-	TGTGCCAGCAGTTTAGGACTTGAGGACAAAAACATTCAGTACTTC	CASSLGLEDKNIQYF
-	TRBV5-1	TRBJ1-5	TRBD1	TGCGCCAGCAGCAAAGGGACAGGGGATAATCAGCCCCAGCATTTT	CASSKGTGDNQPQHF
-	TRBV4-2	TRBJ1-2	-	TGTGCCAGCAGCCAAGGCGGACAGAACTATGGCTACACCTTC	CASSQGGQNYGYTF
-	TRBV7-2	TRBJ2-7	TRBD2	TGTGCCAGCAGCTTAGGCCCAGCGGGGGGGAATCTCTACGAGCAGTACTTC	CASSLGPAGGNLYEQYF
-	TRBV5-1	TRBJ2-1	TRBD1	TGCGCCAGCAGCTTCGGACAGGGTATCACCTACAATGAGCAGTTCTTC	CASSFGQGITYNEQFF
-	TRBV7-9	TRBJ1-1	TRBD1	TGTGCCAGCACCGCCGTGACAGGGGGCCCTGAAGCTTTCTTT	CASTAVTGGPEAFF
-	TRBV7-9	TRBJ1-5	-	TGTGCCAGCAGCTCCACAGGGCTTCGGAATCAGCCCCAGCATTTT	CASSSTGLRNQPQHF
-	TRBV6-1	TRBJ1-1	TRBD1	TGTGCCAGCAGCCTTGGACAGGGAGTCACTGAAGCTTTCTTT	CASSLGQGVTEAFF
once	TRBV4-2	TRBJ2-7	-	TGTGCCAGCAGCCAAGCTGGACAGTCTGTCGTGTACTTC	CASSQAGQSVVYF
-	TRBV6-5	TRBJ1-1	TRBD1	TGTGCCAGCAGTTACTCGGCTCAAGGGGGCGGCACTGAAGCTTTCTTT	CASSYSAQGGGTEAFF
-	TRBV27	TRBJ1-1	TRBD1	TGTGCCAGCTGCTCCCCCATTGGGACAGGCGACTCGGGCACTGAAGCTTTCTTT	CASCSPIGTGDSGTEAFF
-	TRBV13	TRBJ1-1	-	TGTGCCAGCAGCTTAGTAACAGGCGCGATAGGGTTGAACACTGAAGCTTTCTTT	CASSLVTGAIGLNTEAFF
-	TRBV7-6	TRBJ2-3	TRBD2	TGTGCCAGCAGCTTGGGCGGGGGGGCTAGCACAGATACGCAGTATTTT	CASSLGGGASTDTQYF
few	TRBV6-6	TRBJ2-2	-	TGTGCCAGCAGTTATTCCTCAGGGGTGGTCCGCGGGGAGCTGTTTTTT	CASSYSSGVVRGELFF
few	TRBV7-2	TRBJ2-4	TRBD2	TGTGCCAGCAGCTCCGGGACTAGCGGGGGAATCGGGTACTTC	CASSSGTSGGIGYF
-	TRBV14	TRBJ1-1	TRBD1	TGTGCCAGCAGCCAATCGGGGACAGGGGCGAACACTGAAGCTTTCTTT	CASSQSGTGANTEAFF
-	TRBV7-3	TRBJ1-1	-	TGTGCCAGCAGCTTATCCCATGCAGAGAACACTGAAGCTTTCTTT	CASSLSHAENTEAFF
-	TRBV5-1	TRBJ2-7	TRBD1	TGCGCCAGTAAAGAGACAGGGGTGTCCTACGAGCAGTACTTC	CASKETGVSYEQYF
-	TRBV10-3	TRBJ2-5	TRBD1	TGTGCCATCAGTGAGAGGAACAGGGGGAAAGAGACCCAGTACTTC	CAISERNRGKETQYF
-	TRBV5-1	TRBJ2-2	TRBD1	TGCGCCAGCAGCCAAGGGACAGGTCGGGCCGGGGAGCTGTTTTTT	CASSQGTGRAGELFF
-	TRBV6-5	TRBJ2-3	-	TGTGCCAGCGCATACAGAGATACGCAGTATTTT	CASAYRDTQYF
-	TRBV13	TRBJ1-5	-	TGTGCCAGCAGCCTAGGCGATCAGCCCCAGCATTTT	CASSLGDQPQHF
-	TRBV29-1	TRBJ1-2	-	TGCAGCGTTGAGGCGGGAATTGGGACGGGCTATGGCTACACCTTC	CSVEAGIGTGYGYTF
-	TRBV19	TRBJ1-6	TRBD1	TGTGCCAGTAGGACAGGGGTTAATTCACCCCTCCACTTT	CASRTGVNSPLHF
-	TRBV6-5	TRBJ1-5	-	TGTGCCAGCAGTTATTCCTGGGCCAATCAGCCCCAGCATTTT	CASSYSWANQPQHF
-	TRBV7-8	TRBJ1-1	-	TGTGCCAGCAGCTTACCCGAATGGGGCCAGGGCGAGATGAACACTGAAGCTTTCTTT	CASSLPEWGQGEMNTEAFF
-	TRBV5-4	TRBJ2-5	TRBD2	TGTGCCAGCAGCGTGACTAGCGGGGGGAAAGAGACCCAGTACTTC	CASSVTSGGKETQYF
-	TRBV4-2	TRBJ2-1	TRBD2	TGTGCCAGCAGCCAAGAGGCCCCACTAGCGGGGTACGGTAATGAGCAGTTCTTC	CASSQEAPLAGYGNEQFF
-	TRBV5-6	TRBJ1-2	TRBD1	TGTGCCAGCAGCGGGACAGGTCCCTATGGCTACACCTTC	CASSGTGPYGYTF
-	TRBV19	TRBJ2-3	TRBD2	TGTGCCAGTAGTGGGGGGGTCAGCACAGATACGCAGTATTTT	CASSGGVSTDTQYF
-	TRBV7-9	TRBJ2-2	-	TGTGCCAGCAGCCGGGGCACCGGGGAGCTGTTTTTT	CASSRGTGELFF
-	TRBV6-1	TRBJ1-2	-	TGTGCCAGCAGTGAAATACGAGGCGAGGCTTGGTATGGCTACACCTTC	CASSEIRGEAWYGYTF
-	TRBV14	TRBJ1-1	TRBD1	TGTGCCAGCAGTCAACAGGGGTACACTGAAGCTTTCTTT	CASSQQGYTEAFF
-	TRBV10-1	TRBJ2-3	TRBD2	TGCGCCAGCAGTGATGGAGCGGGGGGACGAGATACGCAGTATTTT	CASSDGAGGRDTQYF
-	TRBV6-5	TRBJ2-7	TRBD1	TGTGCCAGCAGTTACTCCAACAGGGGGTCGTACGAGCAGTACTTC	CASSYSNRGSYEQYF
-	TRBV4-1	TRBJ1-1	-	TGCGCCAGCAGCCAAGATCCAGGGGAGCACACTGAAGCTTTCTTT	CASSQDPGEHTEAFF
-	TRBV15	TRBJ2-5	TRBD1	TGTGCCACCAGCAGAGATCTTCCGGACAGGGGAGAGACCCAGTACTTC	CATSRDLPDRGETQYF
-	TRBV10-3	TRBJ1-2	TRBD1	TGTGCCATCAGTGAAGGGACAGGGTACTATGGCTACACCTTC	CAISEGTGYYGYTF
-	TRBV10-2	TRBJ2-5	-	TGCGCCAGCAGTGAGCCAGGGCCAGGCTCTCAAGAGACCCAGTACTTC	CASSEPGPGSQETQYF
-	TRBV27	TRBJ1-2	TRBD1	TGTGCCAGCACTTCGGACAGGGGATTAGGTGGCTACACCTTC	CASTSDRGLGGYTF
-	TRBV7-3	TRBJ2-6	-	TGTGCCAGCAGCTTACCGGGGAGCTCTGGGGCCAACGTCCTGACTTTC	CASSLPGSSGANVLTF
-	TRBV7-2	TRBJ2-2	TRBD2	TGTGCCCGTCCAATCGTGGCGGGGGGGTCGAACACCGGGGAGCTGTTTTTT	CARPIVAGGSNTGELFF
-	TRBV5-1	TRBJ2-3	-	TGCGCCAGCAGCTCTTCGACAGGCCCTGGCACAGATACGCAGTATTTT	CASSSSTGPGTDTQYF
-	TRBV5-5	TRBJ1-3	-	TGTGCCAGCAGCCCCACTATCGTGAGCTCTGGAAACACCATATATTTT	CASSPTIVSSGNTIYF
once	TRBV18	TRBJ1-5	-	TGTGCCAGCTCACCGAGGAATCAGCCCCAGCATTTT	CASSPRNQPQHF
-	TRBV4-2	TRBJ1-2	TRBD1	TGTGCCAGCAGCCAAAAAGGAGGAGGGCGACAGGGGATTAATGGCTACACCTTC	CASSQKGGGRQGINGYTF
-	TRBV6-6	TRBJ1-3	TRBD1	TGTGCCAGCAGTTCGACAGGGGATGGAAACACCATATATTTT	CASSSTGDGNTIYF
once	TRBV27	TRBJ1-5	-	TGTGCCAGCAGATCCAGCGGGGGGCGAGGTCAGCCCCAGCATTTT	CASRSSGGRGQPQHF
-	TRBV9	TRBJ1-2	-	TGTGCCAGCAGCGTAGGGGGCCTTAACTATGGCTACACCTTC	CASSVGGLNYGYTF